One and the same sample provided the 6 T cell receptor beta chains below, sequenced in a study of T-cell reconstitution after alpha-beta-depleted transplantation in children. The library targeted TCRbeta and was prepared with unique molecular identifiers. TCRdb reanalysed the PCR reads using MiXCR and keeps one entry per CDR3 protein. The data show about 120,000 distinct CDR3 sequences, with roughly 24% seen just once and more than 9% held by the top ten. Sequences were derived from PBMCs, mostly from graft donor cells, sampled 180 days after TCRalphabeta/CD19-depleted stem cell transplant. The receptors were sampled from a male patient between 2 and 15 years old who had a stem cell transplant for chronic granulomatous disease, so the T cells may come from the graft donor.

DNA for the CDR3: TGCGCCAGCAGCCAAGACGGGGAGGGGGCGTTTTACGAGCAGTACTTC. Its protein is CASSQDGEGAFYEQYF. V and J are TRBV4-3 and TRBJ2-7; tentatively, D is TRBD1 or TRBD2 (7 bases each). The length of the CDR3 is 16 residues. Germline assignment: CDR1 LGHNA and CDR2 YSLEER. The V end was cut by 0 bases, the J end by 4 bases, with 16 bases between.

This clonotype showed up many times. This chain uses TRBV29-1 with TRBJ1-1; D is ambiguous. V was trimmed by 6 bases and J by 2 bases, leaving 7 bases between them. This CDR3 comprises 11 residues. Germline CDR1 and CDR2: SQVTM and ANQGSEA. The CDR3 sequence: CSVVRNTEAFF. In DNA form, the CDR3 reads TGCAGCGTGGTCCGAAACACTGAAGCTTTCTTT.

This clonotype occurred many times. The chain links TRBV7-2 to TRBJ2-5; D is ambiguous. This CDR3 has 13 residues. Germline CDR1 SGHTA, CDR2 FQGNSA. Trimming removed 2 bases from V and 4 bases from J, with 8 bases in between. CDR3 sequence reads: CASSLLGLETQYF. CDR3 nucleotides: TGTGCCAGCAGCTTATTGGGTCTAGAGACCCAGTACTTC.

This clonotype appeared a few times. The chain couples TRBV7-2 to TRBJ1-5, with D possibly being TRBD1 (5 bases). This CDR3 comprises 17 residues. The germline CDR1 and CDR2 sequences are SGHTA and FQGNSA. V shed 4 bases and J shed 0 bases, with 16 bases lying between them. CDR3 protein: CASSWGGPPYSNQPQHF. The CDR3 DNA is TGTGCCAGCAGCTGGGGGGGTCCCCCATATAGCAATCAGCCCCAGCATTTT.

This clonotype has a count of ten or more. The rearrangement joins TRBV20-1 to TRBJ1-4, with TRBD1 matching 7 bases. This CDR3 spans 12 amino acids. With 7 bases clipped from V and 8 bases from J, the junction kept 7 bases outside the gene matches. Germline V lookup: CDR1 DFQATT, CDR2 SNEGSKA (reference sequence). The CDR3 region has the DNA TGCAGTGGACAGGGTCCAGGGGAAAAACTGTTTTTT. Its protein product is CSGQGPGEKLFF.

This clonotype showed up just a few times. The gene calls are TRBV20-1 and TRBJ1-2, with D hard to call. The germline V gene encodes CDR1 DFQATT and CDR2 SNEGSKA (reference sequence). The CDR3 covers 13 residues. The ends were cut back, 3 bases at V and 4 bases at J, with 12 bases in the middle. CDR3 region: CSARVGMGYGYTF. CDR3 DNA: TGCAGTGCTAGGGTAGGGATGGGCTATGGCTACACCTTC.